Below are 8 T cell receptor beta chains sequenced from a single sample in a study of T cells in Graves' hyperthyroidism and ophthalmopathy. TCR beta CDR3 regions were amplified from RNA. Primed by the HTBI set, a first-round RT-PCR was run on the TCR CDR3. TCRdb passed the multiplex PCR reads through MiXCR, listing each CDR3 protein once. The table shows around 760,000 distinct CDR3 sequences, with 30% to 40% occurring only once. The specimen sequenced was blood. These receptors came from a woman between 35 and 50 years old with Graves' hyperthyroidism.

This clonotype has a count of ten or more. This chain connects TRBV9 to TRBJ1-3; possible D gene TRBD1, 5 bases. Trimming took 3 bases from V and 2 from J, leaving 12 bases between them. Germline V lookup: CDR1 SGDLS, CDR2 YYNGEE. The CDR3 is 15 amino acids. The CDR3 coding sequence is TGTGCCAGCAGCGCCATGGGAGGGGCTGGAAACACCATATATTTT. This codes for CASSAMGGAGNTIYF.

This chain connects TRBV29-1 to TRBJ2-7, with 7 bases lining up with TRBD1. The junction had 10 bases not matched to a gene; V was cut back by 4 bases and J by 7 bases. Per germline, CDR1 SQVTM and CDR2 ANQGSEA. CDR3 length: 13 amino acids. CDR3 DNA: TGCAGCGTTGGCGGTAAGGGGGCAGAAGAGCAGTACTTC. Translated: CSVGGKGAEEQYF.

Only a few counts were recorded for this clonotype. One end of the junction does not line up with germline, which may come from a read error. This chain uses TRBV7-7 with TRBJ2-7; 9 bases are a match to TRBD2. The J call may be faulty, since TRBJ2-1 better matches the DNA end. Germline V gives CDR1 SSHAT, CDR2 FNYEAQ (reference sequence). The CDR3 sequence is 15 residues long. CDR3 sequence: CASSLSASGTNEQFF. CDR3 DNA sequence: TGTGCTAGCAGCTTATCGGCTAGCGGGACAAATGAGCAGTTCTTC.

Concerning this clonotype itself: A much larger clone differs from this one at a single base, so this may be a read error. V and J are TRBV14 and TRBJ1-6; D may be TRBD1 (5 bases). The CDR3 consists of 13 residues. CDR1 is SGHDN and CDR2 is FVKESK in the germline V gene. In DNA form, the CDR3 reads TGTGCCAGCAGCCAGGGACCTTTCTCACCCTTCCACTTT. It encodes CASSQGPFSPFHF.

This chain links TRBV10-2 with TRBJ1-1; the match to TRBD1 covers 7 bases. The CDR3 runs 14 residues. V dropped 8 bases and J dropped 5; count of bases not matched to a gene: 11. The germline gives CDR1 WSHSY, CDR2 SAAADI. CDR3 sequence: CASVGGGWLTEAFF. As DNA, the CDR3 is TGCGCCAGCGTTGGAGGGGGCTGGTTGACTGAAGCTTTCTTT.

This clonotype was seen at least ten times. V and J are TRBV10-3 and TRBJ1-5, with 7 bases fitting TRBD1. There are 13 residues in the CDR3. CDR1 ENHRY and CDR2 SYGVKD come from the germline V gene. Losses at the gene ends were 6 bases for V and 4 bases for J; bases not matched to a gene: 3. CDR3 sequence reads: CAIRAGGNQPQHF. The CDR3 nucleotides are TGTGCCATCAGGGCAGGGGGTAATCAGCCCCAGCATTTT.

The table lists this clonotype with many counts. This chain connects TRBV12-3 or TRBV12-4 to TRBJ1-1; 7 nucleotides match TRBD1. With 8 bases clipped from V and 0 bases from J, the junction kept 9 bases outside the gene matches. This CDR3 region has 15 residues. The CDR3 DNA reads TGTGCCAGCCGTCCCGGGACAGTTATGAACACTGAAGCTTTCTTT. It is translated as CASRPGTVMNTEAFF.

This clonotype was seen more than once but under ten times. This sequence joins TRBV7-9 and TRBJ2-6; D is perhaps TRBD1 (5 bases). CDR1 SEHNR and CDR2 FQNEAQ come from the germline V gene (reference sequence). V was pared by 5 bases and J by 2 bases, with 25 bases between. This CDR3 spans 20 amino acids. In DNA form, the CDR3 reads TGTGCCAGCAGCCCCACGGCCGGGCCAGGGAAACAGGCTGGGGCCAACGTCCTGACTTTC. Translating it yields CASSPTAGPGKQAGANVLTF.